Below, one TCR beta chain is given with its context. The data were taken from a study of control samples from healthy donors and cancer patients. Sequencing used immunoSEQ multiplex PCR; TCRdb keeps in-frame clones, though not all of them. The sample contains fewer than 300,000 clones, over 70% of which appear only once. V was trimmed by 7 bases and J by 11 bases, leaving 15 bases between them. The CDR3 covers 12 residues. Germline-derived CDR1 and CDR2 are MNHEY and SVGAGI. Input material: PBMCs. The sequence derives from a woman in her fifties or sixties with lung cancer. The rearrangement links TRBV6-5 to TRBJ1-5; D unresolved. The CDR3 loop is CASTIDTRAQHF. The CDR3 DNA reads TGTGCCAGCACCATCGACACGCGGGCCCAGCATTTT.